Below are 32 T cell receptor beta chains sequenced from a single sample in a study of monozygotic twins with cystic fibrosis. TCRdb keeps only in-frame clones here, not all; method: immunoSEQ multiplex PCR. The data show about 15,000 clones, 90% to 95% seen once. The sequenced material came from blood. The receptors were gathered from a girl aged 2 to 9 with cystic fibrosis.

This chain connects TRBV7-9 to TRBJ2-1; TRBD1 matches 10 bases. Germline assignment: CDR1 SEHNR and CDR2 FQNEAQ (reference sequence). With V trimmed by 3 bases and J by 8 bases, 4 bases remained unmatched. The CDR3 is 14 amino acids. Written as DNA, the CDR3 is TGTGCCAGCAGCTTTGGGACAGGGGTCCATGAGCAGTTCTTC. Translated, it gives CASSFGTGVHEQFF.

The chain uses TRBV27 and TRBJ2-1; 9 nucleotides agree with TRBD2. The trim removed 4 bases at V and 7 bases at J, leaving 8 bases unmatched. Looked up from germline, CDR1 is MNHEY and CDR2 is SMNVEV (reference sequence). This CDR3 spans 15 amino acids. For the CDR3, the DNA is TGTGCCAGCAGTTCCTTTAGCGGGAGTCCAAATGAGCAGTTCTTC. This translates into CASSSFSGSPNEQFF.

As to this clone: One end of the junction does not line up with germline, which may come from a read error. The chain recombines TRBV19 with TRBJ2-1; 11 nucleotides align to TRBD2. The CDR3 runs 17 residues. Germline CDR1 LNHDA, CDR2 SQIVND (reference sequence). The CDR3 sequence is CASSIGLAGGLYNEQFF. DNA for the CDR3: TGTGCCAGTAGCATAGGGCTAGCGGGAGGACTTTACAATGAGCAGTTCTTC.

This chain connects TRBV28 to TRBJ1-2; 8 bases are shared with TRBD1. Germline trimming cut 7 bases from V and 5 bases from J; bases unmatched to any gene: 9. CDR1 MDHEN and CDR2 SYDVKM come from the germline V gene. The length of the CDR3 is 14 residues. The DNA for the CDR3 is TGTGCCAGCATAAAAGGGACAGGTGAATATGGCTACACCTTC. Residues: CASIKGTGEYGYTF.

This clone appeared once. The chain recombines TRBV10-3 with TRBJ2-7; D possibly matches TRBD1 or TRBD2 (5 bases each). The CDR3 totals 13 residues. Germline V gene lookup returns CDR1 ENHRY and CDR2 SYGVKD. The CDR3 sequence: CDTGRARWYEQYF. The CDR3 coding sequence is TGTGATACGGGACGGGCTAGGTGGTACGAGCAGTACTTC.

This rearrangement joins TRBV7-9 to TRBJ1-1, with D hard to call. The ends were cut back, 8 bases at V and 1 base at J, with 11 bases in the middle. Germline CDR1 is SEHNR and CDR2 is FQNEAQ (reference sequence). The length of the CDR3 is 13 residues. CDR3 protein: CASGSGSNTEAFF. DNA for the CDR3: TGTGCCAGCGGCTCCGGGTCGAACACTGAAGCTTTCTTT.

The CDR3 DNA follows: TGTGCCAGCAGGGATACTAGCGGAAACTCCTACGAGCAGTACTTC. This translates into CASRDTSGNSYEQYF. The chain carries TRBV6-1 and TRBJ2-7; 8 nucleotides line up with TRBD2. In germline, CDR1 is MNHNS, CDR2 SASEGT. V gave up 6 bases and J gave up 0 bases; unmatched junction bases: 7. The CDR3 consists of 15 residues.

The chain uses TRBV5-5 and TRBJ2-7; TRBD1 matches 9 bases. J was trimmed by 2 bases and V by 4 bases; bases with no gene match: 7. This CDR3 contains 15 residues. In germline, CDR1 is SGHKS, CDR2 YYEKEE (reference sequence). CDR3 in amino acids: CASSHTGGAAYEQYF. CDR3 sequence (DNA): TGTGCCAGCAGCCACACAGGGGGCGCCGCCTACGAGCAGTACTTC.

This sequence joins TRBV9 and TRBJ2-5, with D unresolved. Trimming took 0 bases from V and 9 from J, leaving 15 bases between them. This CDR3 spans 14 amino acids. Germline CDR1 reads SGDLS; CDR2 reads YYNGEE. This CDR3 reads CASSVAAEPRAQYF. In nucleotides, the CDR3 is TGTGCCAGCAGCGTAGCCGCAGAGCCTCGGGCCCAGTACTTC.

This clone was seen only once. This CDR3 is CASTEGAANYGYTF. CDR3 in DNA: TGTGCCAGCACCGAAGGGGCAGCTAACTATGGCTACACCTTC. This chain uses TRBV6-1 with TRBJ1-2, with D tentatively TRBD1 (5 bases). Trimming stripped 7 bases from V and 0 bases from J, with 12 bases between. The CDR3 contains 14 residues. Germline CDR1 MNHNS, CDR2 SASEGT.

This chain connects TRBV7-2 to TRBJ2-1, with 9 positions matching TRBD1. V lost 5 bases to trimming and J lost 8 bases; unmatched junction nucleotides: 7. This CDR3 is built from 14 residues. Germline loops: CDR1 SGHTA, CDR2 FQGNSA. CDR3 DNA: TGTGCCAGCAGCCTGGACAGGGGAATGGATGAGCAGTTCTTC. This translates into CASSLDRGMDEQFF.

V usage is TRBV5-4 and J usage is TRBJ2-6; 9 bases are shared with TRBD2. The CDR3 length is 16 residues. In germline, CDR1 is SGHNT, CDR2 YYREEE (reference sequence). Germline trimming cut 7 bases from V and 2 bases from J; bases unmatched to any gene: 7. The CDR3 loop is CASYEGGRAGANVLTF. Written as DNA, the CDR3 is TGTGCCAGCTACGAGGGCGGGAGGGCTGGGGCCAACGTCCTGACTTTC.

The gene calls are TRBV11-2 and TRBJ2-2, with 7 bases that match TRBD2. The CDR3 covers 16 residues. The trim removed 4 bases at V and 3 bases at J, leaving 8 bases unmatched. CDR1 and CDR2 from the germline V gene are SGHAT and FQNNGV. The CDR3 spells CASSSERDYYTGELFF. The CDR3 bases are TGTGCCAGCAGCTCCGAACGGGACTACTACACCGGGGAGCTGTTTTTT.

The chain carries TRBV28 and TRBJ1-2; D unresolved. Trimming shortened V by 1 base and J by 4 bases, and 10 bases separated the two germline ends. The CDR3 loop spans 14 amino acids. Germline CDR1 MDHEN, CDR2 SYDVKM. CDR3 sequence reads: CASSLSLRVYGYTF. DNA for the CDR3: TGTGCCAGCAGTTTATCCCTCCGGGTCTATGGCTACACCTTC.

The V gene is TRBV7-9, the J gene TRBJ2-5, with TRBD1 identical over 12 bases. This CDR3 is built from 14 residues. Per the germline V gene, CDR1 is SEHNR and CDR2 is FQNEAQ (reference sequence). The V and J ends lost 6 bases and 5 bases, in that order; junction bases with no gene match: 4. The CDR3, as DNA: TGTGCCAGCAGTCGGGACAGGGGGCGGGAGACCCAGTACTTC. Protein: CASSRDRGRETQYF.

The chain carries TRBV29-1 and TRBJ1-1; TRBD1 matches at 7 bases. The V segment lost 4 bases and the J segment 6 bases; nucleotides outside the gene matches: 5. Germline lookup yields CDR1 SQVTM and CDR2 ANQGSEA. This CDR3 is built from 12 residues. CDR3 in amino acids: CSVGQGVAEAFF. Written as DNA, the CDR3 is TGCAGCGTTGGACAGGGTGTCGCTGAAGCTTTCTTT. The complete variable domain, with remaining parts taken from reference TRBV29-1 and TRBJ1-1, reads SAVISQKPSRDICQRGTSLTIQCQVDSQVTMMFWYRQQPGQSLTLIATANQGSEATYESGFVIDKFPISRPNLTFSTLTVSNMSPEDSSIYLCSVGQGVAEAFFGQGTRLTVV.

This CDR3 is CASSLVQGPSSGANVLTF. The CDR3 nucleotides are TGCGCCAGCAGCTTGGTGCAGGGGCCCAGCTCTGGGGCCAACGTCCTGACTTTC. The gene calls are TRBV5-1 and TRBJ2-6; perhaps TRBD1 as D (6 bases). Germline V CDR1 and CDR2: SGHRS, YFSETQ. The CDR3 totals 18 residues. The V gene lost 0 bases and the J gene lost 0 bases, with 13 bases spanning the gap.

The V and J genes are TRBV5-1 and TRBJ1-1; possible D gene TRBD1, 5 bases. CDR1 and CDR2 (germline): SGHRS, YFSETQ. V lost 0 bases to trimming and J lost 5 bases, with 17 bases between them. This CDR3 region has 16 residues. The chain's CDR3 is CASSLGNQGVGTEAFF. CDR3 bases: TGCGCCAGCAGCTTGGGGAACCAGGGCGTGGGGACTGAAGCTTTCTTT.

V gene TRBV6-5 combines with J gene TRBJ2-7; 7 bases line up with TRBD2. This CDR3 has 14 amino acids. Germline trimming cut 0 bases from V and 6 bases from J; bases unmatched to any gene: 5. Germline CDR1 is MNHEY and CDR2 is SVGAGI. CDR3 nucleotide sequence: TGTGCCAGCAGTTACTCGGGGGGGGTAAGCGAGCAGTACTTC. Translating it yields CASSYSGGVSEQYF.

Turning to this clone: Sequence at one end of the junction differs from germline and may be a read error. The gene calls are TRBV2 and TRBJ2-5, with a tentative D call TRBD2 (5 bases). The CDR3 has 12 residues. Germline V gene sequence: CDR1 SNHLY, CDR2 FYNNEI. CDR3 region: CATGWAPTDPDF. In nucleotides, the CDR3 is TGTGCCACGGGGTGGGCGCCCACTGATCCGGACTTC.

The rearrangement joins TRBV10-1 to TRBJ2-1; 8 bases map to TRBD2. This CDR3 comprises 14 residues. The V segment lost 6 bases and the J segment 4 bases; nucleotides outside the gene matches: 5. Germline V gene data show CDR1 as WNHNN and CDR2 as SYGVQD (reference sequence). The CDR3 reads CASSGRAGYNEQFF. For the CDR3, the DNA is TGCGCCAGCAGCGGGAGGGCGGGATACAATGAGCAGTTCTTC.

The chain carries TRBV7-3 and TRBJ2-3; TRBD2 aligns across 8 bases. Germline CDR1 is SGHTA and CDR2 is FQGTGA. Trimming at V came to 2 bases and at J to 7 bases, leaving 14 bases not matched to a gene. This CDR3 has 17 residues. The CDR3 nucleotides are TGTGCCAGCAGCTTAGCTGCAAAAGCGGGAGAGGGGAATACGCAGTATTTT. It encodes CASSLAAKAGEGNTQYF.

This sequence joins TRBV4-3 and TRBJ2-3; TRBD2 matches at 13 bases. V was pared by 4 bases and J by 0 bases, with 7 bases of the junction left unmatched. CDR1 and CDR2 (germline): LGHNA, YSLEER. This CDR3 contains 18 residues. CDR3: CASSPGLAGDRSTDTQYF. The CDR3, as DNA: TGCGCCAGCAGCCCCGGACTAGCGGGAGATCGAAGCACAGATACGCAGTATTTT.

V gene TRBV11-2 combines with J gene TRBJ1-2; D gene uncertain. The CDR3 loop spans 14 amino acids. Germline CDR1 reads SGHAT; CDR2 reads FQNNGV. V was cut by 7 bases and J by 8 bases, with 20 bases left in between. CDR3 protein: CASTLGAIDVGYTF. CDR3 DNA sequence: TGTGCCAGCACCCTGGGTGCCATCGACGTGGGCTACACCTTC.

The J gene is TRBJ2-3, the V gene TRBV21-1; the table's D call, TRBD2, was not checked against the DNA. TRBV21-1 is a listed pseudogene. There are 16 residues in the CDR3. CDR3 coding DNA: TGTGCCAGCAGCAAAGAGACTAGCGGGTGCACAGATACGCAGTATTTT. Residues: CASSKETSGCTDTQYF.

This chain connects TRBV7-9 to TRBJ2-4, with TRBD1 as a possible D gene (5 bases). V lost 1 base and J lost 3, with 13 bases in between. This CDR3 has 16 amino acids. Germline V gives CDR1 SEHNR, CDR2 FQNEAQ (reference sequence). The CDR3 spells CASSLVEQDLKNIQYF. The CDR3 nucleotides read TGTGCCAGCAGCTTAGTCGAACAGGACCTCAAAAACATTCAGTACTTC.

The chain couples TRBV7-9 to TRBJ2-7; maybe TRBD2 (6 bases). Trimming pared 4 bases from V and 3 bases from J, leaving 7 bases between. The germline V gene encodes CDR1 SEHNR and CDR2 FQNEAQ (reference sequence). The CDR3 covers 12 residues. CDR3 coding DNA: TGTGCCAGCAGCTGGGAGGTCTACGAGCAGTACTTC. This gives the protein CASSWEVYEQYF.

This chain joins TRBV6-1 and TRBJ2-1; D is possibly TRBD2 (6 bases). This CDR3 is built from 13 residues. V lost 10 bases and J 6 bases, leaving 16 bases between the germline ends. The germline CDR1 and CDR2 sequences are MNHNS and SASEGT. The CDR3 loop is CATAGRSPNEQFF. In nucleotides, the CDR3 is TGTGCCACGGCGGGGCGTTCCCCCAATGAGCAGTTCTTC.

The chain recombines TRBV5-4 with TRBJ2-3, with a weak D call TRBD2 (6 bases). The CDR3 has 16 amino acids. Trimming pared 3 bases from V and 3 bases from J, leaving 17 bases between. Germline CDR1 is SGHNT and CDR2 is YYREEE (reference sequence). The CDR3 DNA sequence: TGTGCCAGCAGCTCCTTAGCGGTTGGGGTAACAGATACGCAGTATTTT. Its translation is CASSSLAVGVTDTQYF.

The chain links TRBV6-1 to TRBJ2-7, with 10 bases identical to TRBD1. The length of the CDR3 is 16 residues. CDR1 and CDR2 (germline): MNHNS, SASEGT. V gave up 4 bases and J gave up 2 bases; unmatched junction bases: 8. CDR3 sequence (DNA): TGTGCCAGCAGTGTAAGGTCCGGGACAGGGGCCTACGAGCAGTACTTC. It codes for CASSVRSGTGAYEQYF.

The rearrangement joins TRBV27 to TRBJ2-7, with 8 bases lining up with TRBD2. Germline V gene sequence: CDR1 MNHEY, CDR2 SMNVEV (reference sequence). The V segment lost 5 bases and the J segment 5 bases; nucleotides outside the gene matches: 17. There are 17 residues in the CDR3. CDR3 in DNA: TGTGCCAGCAGTAGGCGTAGCGGGAATCTACCTGATCACGAGCAGTACTTC. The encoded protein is CASSRRSGNLPDHEQYF.

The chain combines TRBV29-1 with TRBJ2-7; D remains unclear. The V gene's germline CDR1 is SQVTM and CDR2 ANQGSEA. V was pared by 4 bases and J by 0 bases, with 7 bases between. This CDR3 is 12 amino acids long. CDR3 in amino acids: CSVGRSSYEQYF. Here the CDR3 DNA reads TGCAGCGTTGGCCGGAGCTCCTACGAGCAGTACTTC.